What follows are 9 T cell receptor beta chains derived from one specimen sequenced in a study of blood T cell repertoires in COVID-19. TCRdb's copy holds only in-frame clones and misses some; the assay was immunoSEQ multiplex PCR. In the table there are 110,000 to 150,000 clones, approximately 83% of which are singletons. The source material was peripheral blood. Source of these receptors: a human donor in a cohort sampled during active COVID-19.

The CDR3 loop is CASSRDRDYGYTF. The CDR3 bases are TGTGCCAGCAGCAGAGACAGGGACTATGGCTACACCTTC. The rearrangement joins TRBV7-3 to TRBJ1-2; 7 bases line up with TRBD1. This CDR3 comprises 13 residues. Germline V lookup: CDR1 SGHTA, CDR2 FQGTGA. J gave up 3 bases and V 5 bases, and 3 bases lay outside the gene matches.

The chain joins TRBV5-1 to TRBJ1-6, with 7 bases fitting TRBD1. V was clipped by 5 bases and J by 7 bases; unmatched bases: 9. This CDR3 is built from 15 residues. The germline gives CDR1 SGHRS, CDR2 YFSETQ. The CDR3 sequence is CASRVPGQKNSPLHF. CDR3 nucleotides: TGCGCCAGCAGGGTCCCGGGACAGAAAAATTCACCCCTCCACTTT.

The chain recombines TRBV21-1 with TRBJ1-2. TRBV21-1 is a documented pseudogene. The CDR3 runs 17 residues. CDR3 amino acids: CASSLLRRGGLSYGYTF. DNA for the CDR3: TGTGCCAGCAGCCTTCTCCGACGGGGGGGGTTAAGCTATGGCTACACCTTC.

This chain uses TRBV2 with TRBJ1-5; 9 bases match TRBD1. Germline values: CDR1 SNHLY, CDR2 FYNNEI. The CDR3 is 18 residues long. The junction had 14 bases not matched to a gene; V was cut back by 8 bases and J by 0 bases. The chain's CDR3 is CASGRDQDRGISNQPQHF. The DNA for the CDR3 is TGTGCCAGCGGCCGGGACCAGGACAGGGGTATTAGCAATCAGCCCCAGCATTTT. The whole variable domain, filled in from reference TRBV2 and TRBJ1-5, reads EPEVTQTPSHQVTQMGQEVILRCVPISNHLYFYWYRQILGQKVEFLVSFYNNEISEKSEIFDDQFSVERPDGSNFTLKIRSTKLEDSAMYFCASGRDQDRGISNQPQHFGDGTRLSIL.

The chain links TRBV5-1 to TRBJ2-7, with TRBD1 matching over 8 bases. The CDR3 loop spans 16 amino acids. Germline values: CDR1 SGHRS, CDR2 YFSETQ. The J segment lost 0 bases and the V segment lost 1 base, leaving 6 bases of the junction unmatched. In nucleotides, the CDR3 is TGCGCCAGCAGCTTGATGGGACAGGTCCCCTCCTACGAGCAGTACTTC. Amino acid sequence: CASSLMGQVPSYEQYF.

This CDR3 is CASSPAGGAETQYF. The DNA for the CDR3 is TGTGCCAGCTCACCGGCAGGGGGCGCGGAGACCCAGTACTTC. The genes are TRBV18 and TRBJ2-5, with TRBD1 identical over 8 bases. The CDR3 has 14 amino acids. Germline V gene lookup returns CDR1 KGHSH and CDR2 LQKENI. V trimming: 3 bases; J trimming: 5 bases; junction bases outside the gene matches: 5.

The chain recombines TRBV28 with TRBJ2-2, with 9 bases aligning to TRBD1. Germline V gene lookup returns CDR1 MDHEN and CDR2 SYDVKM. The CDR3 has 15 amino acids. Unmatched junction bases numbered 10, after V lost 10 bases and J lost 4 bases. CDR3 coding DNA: TGTGCCATCTCCAGGACAGGGGTGAGCACCGGGGAGCTGTTTTTT. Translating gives CAISRTGVSTGELFF.

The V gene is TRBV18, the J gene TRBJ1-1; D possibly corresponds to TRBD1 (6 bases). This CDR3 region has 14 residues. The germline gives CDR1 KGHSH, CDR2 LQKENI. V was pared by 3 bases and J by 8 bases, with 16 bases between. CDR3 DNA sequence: TGTGCCAGCTCACCCCGCGGACAGCTTACCGAAGCTTTCTTT. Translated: CASSPRGQLTEAFF.

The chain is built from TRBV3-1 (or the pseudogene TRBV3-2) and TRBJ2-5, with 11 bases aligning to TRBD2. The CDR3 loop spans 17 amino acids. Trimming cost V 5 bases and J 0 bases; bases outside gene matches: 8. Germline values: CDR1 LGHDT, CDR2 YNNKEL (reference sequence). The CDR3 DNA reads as TGTGCCAGCAGCAGATACACTAGCGGGGGTGACCAAGAGACCCAGTACTTC. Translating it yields CASSRYTSGGDQETQYF.